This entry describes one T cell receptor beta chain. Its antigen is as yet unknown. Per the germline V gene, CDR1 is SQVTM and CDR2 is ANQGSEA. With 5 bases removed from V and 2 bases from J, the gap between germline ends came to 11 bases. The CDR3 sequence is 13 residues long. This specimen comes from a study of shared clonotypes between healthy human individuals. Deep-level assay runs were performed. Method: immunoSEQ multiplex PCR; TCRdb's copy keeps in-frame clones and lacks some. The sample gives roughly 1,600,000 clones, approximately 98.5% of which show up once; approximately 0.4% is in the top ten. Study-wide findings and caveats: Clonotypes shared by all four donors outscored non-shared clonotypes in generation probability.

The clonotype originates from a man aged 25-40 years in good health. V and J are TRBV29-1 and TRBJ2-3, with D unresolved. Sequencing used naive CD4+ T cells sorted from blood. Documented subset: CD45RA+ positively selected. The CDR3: CSVKGRYTDTQYF. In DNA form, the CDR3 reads TGCAGCGTTAAAGGGCGGTACACAGATACGCAGTATTTT.